The 20 T cell receptor beta chains below all came from one sample that was sequenced in a study of shared clonotypes between healthy human individuals. CD8 cells regarded as naive lacked CD45RO, were positively chosen for CCR7, and omitted terminally differentiated effector memory CD45RA+ cells. Only in-frame clones appear in the TCRdb table, and some are missing; sequencing was by immunoSEQ multiplex PCR. The repertoire holds some 2.1 million clones, with approximately 95% as singletons. The sequencing sample was made of naive CD8+ T cells sorted from blood. The receptors originated from a man between 18 and 29 years old in good health.

The chain is built from TRBV27 and TRBJ2-7, with 8 bases lining up with TRBD1. The germline V gene encodes CDR1 MNHEY and CDR2 SMNVEV (reference sequence). After removal of 6 bases from V and 0 bases from J, the junction contained 1 base not matched to a gene. This CDR3 is built from 13 residues. CDR3 nucleotides: TGTGCCAGCAGGGACAGGGTCTCCTACGAGCAGTACTTC. Residues: CASRDRVSYEQYF.

The gene calls are TRBV28 and TRBJ1-1; D uncertain. The CDR3 totals 14 residues. With 5 bases removed from V and 7 bases from J, the gap between germline ends came to 17 bases. Per germline, CDR1 MDHEN and CDR2 SYDVKM. The CDR3 loop is CASSPAAGIGEAFF. As DNA, the CDR3 is TGTGCCAGCAGTCCCGCCGCCGGGATTGGTGAAGCTTTCTTT.

CDR3 bases: TGTGCAAGTCGCACCATCCCCCCTTCGACGGGAGGGCCCGTTGAGCAGTTCTTC. Translating it yields CASRTIPPSTGGPVEQFF. The genes are TRBV12-2 and TRBJ2-1; TRBD2, as called in the table, went unchecked against the DNA. TRBV12-2 is given as a pseudogene. The CDR3 consists of 18 residues.

In its sample, this clone was seen once. The chain uses TRBV6-5 and TRBJ2-7; 7 bases agree with TRBD2. This CDR3 is 15 amino acids long. The V and J ends lost 2 bases and 5 bases, in that order; junction bases with no gene match: 9. Germline V gene data show CDR1 as MNHEY and CDR2 as SVGAGI. CDR3 sequence reads: CASSYMGGSLNEQYF. For the CDR3, the DNA is TGTGCCAGCAGTTACATGGGGGGGTCGCTGAACGAGCAGTACTTC.

The chain is built from TRBV7-9 and TRBJ2-7; TRBD1 might be the D (5 bases). CDR3 size: 15 residues. Germline loops: CDR1 SEHNR, CDR2 FQNEAQ (reference sequence). The V end was cut by 2 bases, the J end by 0 bases, with 11 bases between. The CDR3: CASSLIWGYSYEQYF. The CDR3 DNA sequence: TGTGCCAGCAGCTTAATCTGGGGCTACTCCTACGAGCAGTACTTC.

A word on this clone: In the same sample, other DNA sequences code for this CDR3. The chain carries TRBV5-1 and TRBJ2-7; 7 positions match TRBD2. CDR1 is SGHRS and CDR2 is YFSETQ in the germline V gene. V lost 1 base and J lost 1; bases outside the gene matches: 2. CDR3 length: 14 amino acids. DNA for the CDR3: TGCGCCAGCAGCTTGCCGGGGGGATCCTACGAGCAGTACTTC. It yields the protein CASSLPGGSYEQYF.

The CDR3 DNA reads as TGCAGCGTTGAAGACCAAGCGGCCCCGGTAGATACGCAGTATTTT. Translated: CSVEDQAAPVDTQYF. The chain combines TRBV29-1 with TRBJ2-3; a possible D gene is TRBD2 (5 bases). Trimming took 0 bases from V and 5 from J, leaving 15 bases between them. The CDR3 contains 15 residues. Germline assignment: CDR1 SQVTM and CDR2 ANQGSEA.

Only one count was recorded for this clone. The chain recombines TRBV10-1 with TRBJ2-5; 10 nucleotides agree with TRBD2. Unmatched junction bases numbered 9, after V lost 0 bases and J lost 5 bases. Germline V lookup: CDR1 WNHNN, CDR2 SYGVQD (reference sequence). CDR3 size: 17 residues. The CDR3: CASSESSLAGAWETQYF. The DNA for the CDR3 is TGCGCCAGCAGTGAGTCCAGTCTAGCGGGAGCATGGGAGACCCAGTACTTC.

The J gene is TRBJ2-5, the V gene TRBV27; 12 nucleotides match TRBD2. The V gene's germline CDR1 is MNHEY and CDR2 SMNVEV (reference sequence). V lost 6 bases and J lost 4; bases outside the gene matches: 12. There are 17 residues in the CDR3. The CDR3, as DNA: TGTGCCAGCAGCCCCTCCTTGCTAGCGGGAGGGCGAGAGACCCAGTACTTC. It codes for CASSPSLLAGGRETQYF.

CDR3 region: CASSFGTPGTSTDTQYF. CDR3 DNA sequence: TGTGCCAGCAGCTTTGGGACCCCTGGGACCAGCACAGATACGCAGTATTTT. V and J are TRBV11-3 and TRBJ2-3; D is possibly TRBD1 or TRBD2 (5 bases each). From germline, CDR1 is SGHNT and CDR2 YENEEA. The CDR3 loop spans 17 amino acids. The V end lost 3 bases, the J end lost 0 bases, and 16 bases lay between the germline ends.

Concerning this clone itself: In the same sample, other DNA sequences code for this CDR3. V gene TRBV9 combines with J gene TRBJ1-4, with 11 bases matching TRBD1. Trimming took 2 bases from V and 8 from J; bases not matched to a gene: 5. The CDR3 has 15 amino acids. Germline lookup yields CDR1 SGDLS and CDR2 YYNGEE. The CDR3 nucleotides are TGTGCCAGCAGCGTCGGGACAGGGGGAGTAGAAAAACTGTTTTTT. It is translated as CASSVGTGGVEKLFF. Together with reference TRBV9 and TRBJ1-4, the CDR3 gives the full variable domain: DSGVTQTPKHLITATGQRVTLRCSPRSGDLSVYWYQQSLDQGLQFLIQYYNGEERAKGNILERFSAQQFPDLHSELNLSSLELGDSALYFCASSVGTGGVEKLFFGSGTQLSVL.

V and J are TRBV28 and TRBJ2-1; the D call may be TRBD1 or TRBD2 (6 bases each). This CDR3 spans 15 amino acids. Germline lookup yields CDR1 MDHEN and CDR2 SYDVKM. The germline V and J ends were trimmed by 8 bases and 0 bases, with 14 bases remaining between them. CDR3 protein: CASGPPGASYNEQFF. The CDR3 DNA follows: TGTGCCAGCGGTCCCCCGGGGGCCTCCTACAATGAGCAGTTCTTC.

The chain carries TRBV10-3 and TRBJ1-1; D is unclear. Trimming removed 10 bases at V and 1 base at J, with 10 bases between. The CDR3 spans 12 residues. CDR1 is ENHRY and CDR2 is SYGVKD in the germline V gene. CDR3 bases: TGTGCCAGCCAGGACGGGAACACTGAAGCTTTCTTT. Its protein product is CASQDGNTEAFF.

V and J are TRBV4-1 and TRBJ2-1; 12 bases are a match to TRBD2. Per the germline V gene, CDR1 is MGHRA and CDR2 is YSYEKL. The CDR3 consists of 14 residues. V dropped 3 bases and J dropped 14; count of bases not matched to a gene: 8. CDR3 sequence: CASSQGGLAGGEFF. The DNA of the CDR3 is TGCGCCAGCAGCCAGGGGGGACTAGCGGGCGGGGAGTTCTTC.

Points on this clone: The sample has other DNA sequences that encode this CDR3 too. The chain links TRBV6-6 to TRBJ2-7; TRBD2 agrees at 9 bases. The junction had 1 base not matched to a gene; V was cut back by 2 bases and J by 2 bases. This CDR3 comprises 14 residues. The V gene's germline CDR1 is MNHNY and CDR2 SVGAGI (reference sequence). CDR3: CASSYAGGPYEQYF. CDR3 nucleotide sequence: TGTGCCAGCAGTTACGCGGGAGGGCCCTACGAGCAGTACTTC.

The chain combines TRBV7-9 with TRBJ2-7; 9 bases are a match to TRBD1. The V segment lost 1 base and the J segment 5 bases; nucleotides outside the gene matches: 6. This CDR3 has 15 residues. The germline CDR1 and CDR2 sequences are SEHNR and FQNEAQ (reference sequence). CDR3 in amino acids: CASSLVTGGIDEQYF. The DNA for the CDR3 is TGTGCCAGCAGCTTAGTTACAGGGGGCATCGACGAGCAGTACTTC.

The chain couples TRBV2 to TRBJ2-7; 7 nucleotides align to TRBD1. The trim removed 4 bases at V and 2 bases at J, leaving 5 bases unmatched. Germline V gene lookup returns CDR1 SNHLY and CDR2 FYNNEI. CDR3 length: 14 amino acids. CDR3 sequence reads: CASSGPDRAYEQYF. The CDR3 region has the DNA TGTGCCAGCAGTGGACCCGACAGGGCCTACGAGCAGTACTTC.

The CDR3 region is CSVELENRGAEGYTF. CDR3 bases: TGCAGCGTTGAACTAGAGAACAGGGGAGCGGAGGGCTACACCTTC. This chain links TRBV29-1 with TRBJ1-2; TRBD1 matches 7 bases. The CDR3 extends over 15 amino acids. V gave up 2 bases and J gave up 8 bases; unmatched junction bases: 14. Germline V CDR1 and CDR2: SQVTM, ANQGSEA.

The rearrangement joins TRBV7-9 to TRBJ2-3, with 14 bases fitting TRBD2. Trimming took 5 bases from V and 6 from J; bases not matched to a gene: 4. CDR1 and CDR2 from the germline V gene are SEHNR and FQNEAQ (reference sequence). The CDR3 extends over 15 amino acids. The CDR3 reads CASSPGTSGGDTQYF. In nucleotides, the CDR3 is TGTGCCAGCAGCCCGGGGACTAGCGGGGGTGATACGCAGTATTTT.

Remarks on this clone: In the same sample, other DNA sequences code for this CDR3. V is TRBV5-4 and J is TRBJ1-2; D is perhaps TRBD1 (6 bases). The CDR3 contains 14 residues. Between the trimmed V and J ends, which lost 1 base and 2 bases, there was a span of 9 bases. Germline loops: CDR1 SGHNT, CDR2 YYREEE (reference sequence). The CDR3 spells CASSLPGANYGYTF. CDR3 in DNA: TGTGCCAGCAGCTTGCCAGGGGCCAACTATGGCTACACCTTC. Combining the CDR3 with reference TRBV5-4 and TRBJ1-2 gives the whole variable domain ETGVTQSPTHLIKTRGQQVTLRCSSQSGHNTVSWYQQALGQGPQFIFQYYREEENGRGNFPPRFSGLQFPNYSSELNVNALELDDSALYLCASSLPGANYGYTFGSGTRLTVV.